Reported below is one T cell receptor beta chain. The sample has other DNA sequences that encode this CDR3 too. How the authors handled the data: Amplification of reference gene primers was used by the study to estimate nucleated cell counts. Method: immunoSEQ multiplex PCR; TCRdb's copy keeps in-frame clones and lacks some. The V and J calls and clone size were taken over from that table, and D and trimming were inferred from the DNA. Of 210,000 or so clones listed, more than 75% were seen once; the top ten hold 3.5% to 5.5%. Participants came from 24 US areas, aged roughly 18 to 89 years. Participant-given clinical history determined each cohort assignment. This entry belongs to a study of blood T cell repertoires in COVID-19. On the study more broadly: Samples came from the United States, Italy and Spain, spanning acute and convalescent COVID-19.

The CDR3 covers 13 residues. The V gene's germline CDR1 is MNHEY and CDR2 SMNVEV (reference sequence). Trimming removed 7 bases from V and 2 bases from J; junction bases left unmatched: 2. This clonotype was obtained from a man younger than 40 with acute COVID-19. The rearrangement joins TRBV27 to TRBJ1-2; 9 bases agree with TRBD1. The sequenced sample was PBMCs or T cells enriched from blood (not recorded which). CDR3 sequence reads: CASTTGGNYGYTF. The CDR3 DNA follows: TGTGCCAGCACTACAGGGGGCAACTATGGCTACACCTTC.